This entry describes one TCR beta chain. This clone was seen a handful of times. Its recognized antigen is unknown. No much larger clone is present one base from it, and per-base qualities are unavailable. The data belong to a study of blood T cell repertoires in COVID-19 (dated by TCRdb to about 2020). Some background on the complete study: Collaborator samples came from the United States, Italy and Spain and covered acute and convalescent phases of COVID-19. The material from the prospective study consisted of cDNA or gDNA derived from T cells, B-cell-depleted T cells, or PBMCs. Subjects who had been exposed to COVID-19, were actively infected with it, or had recovered from it provided the deeply sampled blood TCRbeta repertoires that made up the dataset. A freely available public database, intended as a resource for researchers studying the immune response to SARS-CoV-2, is where the repertoires were released. Samples were obtained from the ongoing ImmuneRACE study (first 160 participants) and from about 1,300 subjects provided by 6 global collaborators. A de-identified subject ID, COVID-19 status, age in years and sex were almost always included in the sample metadata. Where available, HLA class I and class II types were obtained from metadata supplied by the sample provider rather than from assay-based typing.

One collaborating source in Seattle enrolled patients while the patients were actively infected and followed the patients over time throughout the course of disease. Collaborating institutions collected whole blood in K2EDTA tubes following their own protocols. For TCRbeta analysis, collaborator samples were shipped as frozen whole blood, as isolated PBMCs, or as DNA extracted from either sample type. TCRbeta CDR3 regions were amplified from genomic DNA by means of the immunoSEQ Assay, a bias-controlled multiplex PCR. The paper's data handling went like this. Nucleated cell counts per sample were estimated from amplification of reference gene primers within the assay. To quantify the absolute abundance of each unique TCRbeta CDR3 rearrangement, sequence reads were collapsed and filtered. For each sample, productive Simpson clonality was calculated as the square root of Simpson's diversity index over productive rearrangements. This is the immuneACCESS table as TCRdb keeps it, with only in-frame sequences that have V and J called. A part of the clones is gone; compared with another copy, unresolved V genes explain less than half, and the rest is unexplained. The V and J calls and clone size were taken over from that table, and D and trimming were inferred from the DNA. The sample has fewer than 85,000 clones on record, 70% to 80% of them singletons. Jointly, the top ten make up 2% to 2.5% of the sample.

The study at large found these results: The amount of clinical and demographic metadata varied by source and participant and was provided uncurated.

V drops 0 bases and J drops 0 bases, leaving 10 bases in between. From a lookup of the germline V gene, CDR1 and CDR2 are SGHRS and YFSETQ. Counted from cysteine to phenylalanine, this CDR3 has 15 amino acids. The read is trimmed to its CDR3 DNA, 45 bases read in frame from base 1. Source material: peripheral blood. The clonotype originates from a man between 65 and 85 years old with COVID-19, enrolled during active disease. The V and J genes are TRBV5-1 and TRBJ2-7; the D segment could be TRBD1, given 5 matching bases. This receptor has the CDR3 CASSLGQGSSYEQYF. The DNA is as follows: TGCGCCAGCAGCTTGGGGCAGGGAAGCTCCTACGAGCAGTACTTC. Full variable domain (CDR3 extended with the reference TRBV5-1 and TRBJ2-7 proteins): KAGVTQTPRYLIKTRGQQVTLSCSPISGHRSVSWYQQTPGQGLQFLFEYFSETQRNKGNFPGRFSGRQFSNSRSEMNVSTLELGDSALYLCASSLGQGSSYEQYFGPGTRLTVT.